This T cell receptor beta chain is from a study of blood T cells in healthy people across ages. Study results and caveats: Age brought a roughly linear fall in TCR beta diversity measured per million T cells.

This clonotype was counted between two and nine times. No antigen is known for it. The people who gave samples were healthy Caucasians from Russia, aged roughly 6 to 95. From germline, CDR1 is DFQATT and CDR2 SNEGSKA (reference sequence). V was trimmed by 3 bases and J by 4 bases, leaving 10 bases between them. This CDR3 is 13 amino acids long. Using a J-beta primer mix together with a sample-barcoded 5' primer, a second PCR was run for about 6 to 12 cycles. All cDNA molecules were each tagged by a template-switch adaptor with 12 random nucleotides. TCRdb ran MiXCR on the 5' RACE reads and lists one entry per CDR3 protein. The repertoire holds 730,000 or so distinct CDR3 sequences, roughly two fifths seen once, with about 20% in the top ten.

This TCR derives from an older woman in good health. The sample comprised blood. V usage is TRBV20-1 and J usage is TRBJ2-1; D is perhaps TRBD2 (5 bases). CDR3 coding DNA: TGCAGTGCTAGTTCGGGGATATACAATGAGCAGTTCTTC. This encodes CSASSGIYNEQFF.